These 3 T cell receptor beta chains came from one sample sequenced in a study of PD-1 blockade in classical Hodgkin lymphoma. Time point specified: cycle 4 day 1 (C4D1), after less than 7 weeks of nivolumab. There was relapse after autologous stem cell transplantation in every patient, and there was variation in brentuximab vedotin exposure. Sequenced by immunoSEQ multiplex PCR; TCRdb stores in-frame clones only, minus some. Of approximately 9,700 clones in the sample, 82% were seen once. The material sequenced was peripheral blood mononuclear cells (PBMCs), taken before the fourth cycle of nivolumab. These TCRs come from a human donor with classical Hodgkin lymphoma.

This chain links TRBV5-1 with TRBJ1-2; unclear D gene. V was shortened by 3 bases and J by 2 bases, with 14 bases between the two germline ends. The CDR3 is 15 residues long. Germline V gives CDR1 SGHRS, CDR2 YFSETQ. Here the CDR3 reads CASSSIYPVNYGYTF. CDR3 nucleotides: TGCGCCAGCAGCTCCATTTACCCGGTGAACTATGGCTACACCTTC. The whole variable domain, filled in from reference TRBV5-1 and TRBJ1-2, reads KAGVTQTPRYLIKTRGQQVTLSCSPISGHRSVSWYQQTPGQGLQFLFEYFSETQRNKGNFPGRFSGRQFSNSRSEMNVSTLELGDSALYLCASSSIYPVNYGYTFGSGTRLTVV.

This chain uses TRBV11-1 with TRBJ2-1, with 12 bases identical to TRBD2. The CDR3 is 18 residues long. Trimming took 3 bases from V and 4 from J; bases not matched to a gene: 10. Germline V gene lookup returns CDR1 SGHAT and CDR2 FQDESV (reference sequence). CDR3 loop: CASSFVFPTSGRYNEQFF. The CDR3 DNA is TGTGCCAGCAGCTTTGTCTTTCCAACTAGCGGGAGGTACAATGAGCAGTTCTTC.

The V call is TRBV2, the J call TRBJ2-7; D is unclear. The V and J ends lost 6 bases and 3 bases respectively, with 3 bases between them. CDR3 size: 10 residues. The germline CDR1 and CDR2 sequences are SNHLY and FYNNEI. CDR3 sequence reads: CASRDYEQYF. The DNA for the CDR3 is TGTGCCAGCAGGGACTACGAGCAGTACTTC.